Shown below are 4 T cell receptor beta chains from a single sample sequenced in a study of CD8 T cells in ankylosing spondylitis. TCRdb passed the 5' RACE reads through MiXCR, listing each CDR3 protein once. The sample holds around 23,000 distinct CDR3 sequences, roughly a sixth seen once. Sequenced material: blood. The receptors were sampled from a male donor with ankylosing spondylitis or in good health (not recorded which).

This chain connects TRBV4-1 to TRBJ1-2; D gene ambiguous. CDR1 MGHRA and CDR2 YSYEKL come from the germline V gene. V dropped 4 bases and J dropped 4 bases, with 13 bases sitting between them. CDR3 length: 14 amino acids. Here the CDR3 reads CASSPLTVRYGYTF. The DNA of the CDR3 is TGCGCCAGCAGCCCCCTGACCGTTCGCTATGGCTACACCTTC.

In this sample, this clonotype turned up many times. The chain joins TRBV6-2 or TRBV6-3 to TRBJ2-2; 8 positions agree with TRBD2. The V and J ends lost 6 bases and 1 base, in that order; junction bases with no gene match: 10. The CDR3 runs 17 residues. Per germline, CDR1 MNHEY and CDR2 SVGEGT. CDR3 nucleotides: TGTGCCAGCAGCTACGCGGGAGGTAGCGGGAACACCGGGGAGCTGTTTTTT. Amino acids: CASSYAGGSGNTGELFF.

The chain uses TRBV7-9 and TRBJ2-1; 8 nucleotides line up with TRBD1. Germline lookup yields CDR1 SEHNR and CDR2 FQNEAQ (reference sequence). The CDR3 covers 15 residues. The junction had 4 bases not matched to a gene; V was cut back by 1 base and J by 5 bases. The CDR3 DNA sequence: TGTGCCAGCAGCTTAGGGACAGGGAAGAACAATGAGCAGTTCTTC. Protein product: CASSLGTGKNNEQFF.

In nucleotides, the CDR3 is TGTGCCAGCAGCCGTGACAGGGGGCAATCCTACGAGCAGTACTTC. Encoded protein: CASSRDRGQSYEQYF. The gene calls are TRBV12-3 or TRBV12-4 and TRBJ2-7; 10 bases agree with TRBD1. The CDR3 contains 15 residues. V lost 6 bases and J lost 1; bases outside the gene matches: 6.